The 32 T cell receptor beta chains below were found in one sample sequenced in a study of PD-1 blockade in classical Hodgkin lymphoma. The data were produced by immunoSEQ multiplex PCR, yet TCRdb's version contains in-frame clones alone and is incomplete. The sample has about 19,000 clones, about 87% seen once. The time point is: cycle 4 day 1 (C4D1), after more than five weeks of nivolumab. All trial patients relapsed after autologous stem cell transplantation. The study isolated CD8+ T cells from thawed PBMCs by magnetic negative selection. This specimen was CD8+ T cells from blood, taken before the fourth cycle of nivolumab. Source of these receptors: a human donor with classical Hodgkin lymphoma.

This chain's CDR3 is CASSLVRGTSTTGELFF. The CDR3 nucleotides read TGTGCCAGCAGCTTGGTCCGAGGGACTAGCACCACCGGGGAGCTGTTTTTT. The rearrangement joins TRBV5-4 to TRBJ2-2; 9 bases are shared with TRBD2. CDR3 length equals 17 residues. Germline CDR1 reads SGHNT; CDR2 reads YYREEE (reference sequence). Trimming cost V 0 bases and J 4 bases; bases outside gene matches: 7.

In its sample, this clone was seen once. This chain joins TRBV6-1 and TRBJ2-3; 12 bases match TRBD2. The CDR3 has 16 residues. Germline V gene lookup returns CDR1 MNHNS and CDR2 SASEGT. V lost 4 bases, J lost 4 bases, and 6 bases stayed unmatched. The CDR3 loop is CASSAGLAGWADTQYF. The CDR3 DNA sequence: TGTGCCAGCAGTGCCGGACTAGCGGGATGGGCAGATACGCAGTATTTT.

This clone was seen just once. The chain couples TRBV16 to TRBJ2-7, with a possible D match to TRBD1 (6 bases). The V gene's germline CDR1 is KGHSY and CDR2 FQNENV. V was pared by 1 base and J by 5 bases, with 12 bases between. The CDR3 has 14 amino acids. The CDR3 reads CASSQFRTADEQYF. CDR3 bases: TGTGCCAGCAGCCAATTCAGGACAGCTGACGAGCAGTACTTC.

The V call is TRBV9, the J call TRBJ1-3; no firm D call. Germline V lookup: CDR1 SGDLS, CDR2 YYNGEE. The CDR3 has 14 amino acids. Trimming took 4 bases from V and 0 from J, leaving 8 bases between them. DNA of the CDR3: TGTGCCAGCAGCTCCGGTATCTCTGGAAACACCATATATTTT. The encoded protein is CASSSGISGNTIYF.

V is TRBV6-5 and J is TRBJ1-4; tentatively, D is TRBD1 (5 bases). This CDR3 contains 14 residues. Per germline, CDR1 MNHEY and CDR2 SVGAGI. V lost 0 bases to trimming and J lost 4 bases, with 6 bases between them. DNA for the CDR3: TGTGCCAGCAGTTACTCAGGGGATAATGAAAAACTGTTTTTT. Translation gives CASSYSGDNEKLFF.

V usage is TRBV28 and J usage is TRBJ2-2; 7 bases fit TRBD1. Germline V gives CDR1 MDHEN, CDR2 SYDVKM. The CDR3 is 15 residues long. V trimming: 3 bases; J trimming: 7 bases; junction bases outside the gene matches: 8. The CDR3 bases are TGTGCCAGCAGTTTGACAGGGATTGAGAACGGGGAGCTGTTTTTT. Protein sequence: CASSLTGIENGELFF.

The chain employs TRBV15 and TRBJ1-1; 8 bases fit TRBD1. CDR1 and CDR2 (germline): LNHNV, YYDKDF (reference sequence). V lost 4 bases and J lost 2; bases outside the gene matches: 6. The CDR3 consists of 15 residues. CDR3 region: CATSTWTGRNTEAFF. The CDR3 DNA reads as TGTGCCACCAGCACCTGGACAGGGCGAAACACTGAAGCTTTCTTT.

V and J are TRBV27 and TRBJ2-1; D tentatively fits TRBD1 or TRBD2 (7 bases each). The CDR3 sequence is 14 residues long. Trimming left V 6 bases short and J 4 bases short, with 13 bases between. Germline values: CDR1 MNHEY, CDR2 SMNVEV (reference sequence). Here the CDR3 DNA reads TGTGCCAGCAGGCAGGGGGGGCAATACAATGAGCAGTTCTTC. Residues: CASRQGGQYNEQFF.

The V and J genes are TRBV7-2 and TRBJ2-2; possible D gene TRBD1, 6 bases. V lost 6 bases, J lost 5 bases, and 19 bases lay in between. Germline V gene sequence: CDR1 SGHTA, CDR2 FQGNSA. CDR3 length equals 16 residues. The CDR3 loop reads CASSFISGVGTGELFF. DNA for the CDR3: TGTGCCAGCAGTTTCATCTCAGGGGTCGGTACCGGGGAGCTGTTTTTT.

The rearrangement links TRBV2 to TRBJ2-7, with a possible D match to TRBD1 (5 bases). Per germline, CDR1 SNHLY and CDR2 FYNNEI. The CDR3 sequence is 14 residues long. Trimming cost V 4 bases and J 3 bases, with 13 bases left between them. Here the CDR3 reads CASSVRQTFYEQYF. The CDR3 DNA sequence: TGTGCCAGCAGTGTCCGACAGACCTTCTACGAGCAGTACTTC.

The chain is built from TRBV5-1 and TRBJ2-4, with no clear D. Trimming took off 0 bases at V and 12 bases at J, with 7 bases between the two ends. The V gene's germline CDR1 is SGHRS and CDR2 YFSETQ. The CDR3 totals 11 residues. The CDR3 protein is CASSLGGYQYF. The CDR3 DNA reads TGCGCCAGCAGCTTGGGCGGCTATCAGTACTTC.

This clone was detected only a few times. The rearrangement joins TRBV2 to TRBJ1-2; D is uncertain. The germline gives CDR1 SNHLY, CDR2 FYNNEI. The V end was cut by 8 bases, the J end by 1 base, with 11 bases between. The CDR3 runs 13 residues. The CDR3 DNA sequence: TGTGCCAGCTCTGGAAGGGTTAACTATGGCTACACCTTC. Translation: CASSGRVNYGYTF.

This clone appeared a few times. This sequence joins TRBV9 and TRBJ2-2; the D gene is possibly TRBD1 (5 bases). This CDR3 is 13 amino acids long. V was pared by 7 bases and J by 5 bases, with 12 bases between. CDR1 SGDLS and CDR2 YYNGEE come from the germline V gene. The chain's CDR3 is CASGQGITGELFF. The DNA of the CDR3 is TGTGCCAGCGGGCAGGGAATTACCGGGGAGCTGTTTTTT.

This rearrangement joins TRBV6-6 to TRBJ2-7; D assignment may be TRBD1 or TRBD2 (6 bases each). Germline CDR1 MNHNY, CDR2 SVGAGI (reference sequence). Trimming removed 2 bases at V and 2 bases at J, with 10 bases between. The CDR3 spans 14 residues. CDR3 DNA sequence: TGTGCCAGCAGTTACGGGGGGCCCACCTACGAGCAGTACTTC. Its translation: CASSYGGPTYEQYF.

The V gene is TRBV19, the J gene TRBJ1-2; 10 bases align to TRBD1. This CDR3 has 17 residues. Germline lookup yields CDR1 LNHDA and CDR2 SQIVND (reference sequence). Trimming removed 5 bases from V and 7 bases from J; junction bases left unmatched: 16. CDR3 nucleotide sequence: TGTGCCAGTAGTTCCAAATTAGGGGACAGGGGATCGGTTGGCTACACCTTC. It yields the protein CASSSKLGDRGSVGYTF. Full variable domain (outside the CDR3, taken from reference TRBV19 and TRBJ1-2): DGGITQSPKYLFRKEGQNVTLSCEQNLNHDAMYWYRQDPGQGLRLIYYSQIVNDFQKGDIAEGYSVSREKKESFPLTVTSAQKNPTAFYLCASSSKLGDRGSVGYTFGSGTRLTVV.

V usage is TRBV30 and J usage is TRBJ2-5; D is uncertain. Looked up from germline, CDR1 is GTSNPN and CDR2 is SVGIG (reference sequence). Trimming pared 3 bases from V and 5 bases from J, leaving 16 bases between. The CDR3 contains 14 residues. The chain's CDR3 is CAWSAAGFWETQYF. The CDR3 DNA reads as TGTGCCTGGAGCGCAGCTGGTTTCTGGGAGACCCAGTACTTC.

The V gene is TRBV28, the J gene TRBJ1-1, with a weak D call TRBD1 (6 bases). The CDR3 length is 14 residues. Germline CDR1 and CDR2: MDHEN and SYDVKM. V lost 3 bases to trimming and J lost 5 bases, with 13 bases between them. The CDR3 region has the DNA TGTGCCAGCAGTTTGACGGGGGCCGGAACTGAAGCTTTCTTT. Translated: CASSLTGAGTEAFF. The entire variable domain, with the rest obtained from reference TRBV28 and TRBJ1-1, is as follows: DVKVTQSSRYLVKRTGEKVFLECVQDMDHENMFWYRQDPGLGLRLIYFSYDVKMKEKGDIPEGYSVSREKKERFSLILESASTNQTSMYLCASSLTGAGTEAFFGQGTRLTVV.

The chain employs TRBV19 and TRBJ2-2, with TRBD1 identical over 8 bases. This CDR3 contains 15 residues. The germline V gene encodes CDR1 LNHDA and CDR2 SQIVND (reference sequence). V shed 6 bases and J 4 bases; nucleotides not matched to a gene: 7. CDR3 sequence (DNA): TGTGCCAGTAGCCCCAGGGGGCTGGGCACCGGGGAGCTGTTTTTT. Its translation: CASSPRGLGTGELFF. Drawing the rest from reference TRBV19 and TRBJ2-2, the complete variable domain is DGGITQSPKYLFRKEGQNVTLSCEQNLNHDAMYWYRQDPGQGLRLIYYSQIVNDFQKGDIAEGYSVSREKKESFPLTVTSAQKNPTAFYLCASSPRGLGTGELFFGEGSRLTVL.

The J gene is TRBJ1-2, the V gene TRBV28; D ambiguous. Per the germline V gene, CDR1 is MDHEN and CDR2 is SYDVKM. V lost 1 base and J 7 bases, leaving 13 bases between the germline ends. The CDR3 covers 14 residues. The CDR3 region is CASSLSGKHPGYTF. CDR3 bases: TGTGCCAGCAGTTTATCTGGGAAGCATCCTGGCTACACCTTC.

This CDR3 is CASSFDSYEQYF. For the CDR3, the DNA is TGTGCCAGCAGCTTCGACAGCTACGAGCAGTACTTC. The chain links TRBV7-8 to TRBJ2-7; D perhaps matches TRBD1 (5 bases). Trimming took off 3 bases at V and 3 bases at J, with 6 bases between the two ends. CDR3 length: 12 residues. Germline CDR1 is SGHVS and CDR2 is FQNEAQ.

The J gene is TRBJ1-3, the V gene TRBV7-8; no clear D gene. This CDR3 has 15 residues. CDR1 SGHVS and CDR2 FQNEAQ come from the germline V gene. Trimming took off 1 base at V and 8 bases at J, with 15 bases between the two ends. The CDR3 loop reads CASSLGTAARYTIYF. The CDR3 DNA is TGTGCCAGCAGCTTAGGGACTGCCGCTAGGTACACCATATATTTT.

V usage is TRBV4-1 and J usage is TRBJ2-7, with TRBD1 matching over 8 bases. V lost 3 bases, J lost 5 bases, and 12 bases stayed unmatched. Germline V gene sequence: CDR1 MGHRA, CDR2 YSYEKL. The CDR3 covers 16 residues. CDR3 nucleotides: TGCGCCAGCAGCCAGGGATTCCGGGACAGGTCCCACGAGCAGTACTTC. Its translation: CASSQGFRDRSHEQYF.

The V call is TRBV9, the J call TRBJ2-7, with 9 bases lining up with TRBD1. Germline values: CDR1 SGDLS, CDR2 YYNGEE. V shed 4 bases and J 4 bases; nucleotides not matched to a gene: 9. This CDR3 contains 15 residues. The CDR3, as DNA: TGTGCCAGCAGCACCCGCCAAGACAGGGGGTACGAGCAGTACTTC. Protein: CASSTRQDRGYEQYF.

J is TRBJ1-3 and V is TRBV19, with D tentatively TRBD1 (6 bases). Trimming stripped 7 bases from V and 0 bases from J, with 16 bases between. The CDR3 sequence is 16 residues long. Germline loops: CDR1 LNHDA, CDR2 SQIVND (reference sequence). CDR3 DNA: TGTGCCAGTACAAGAAATGGACAGCCCTCTGGAAACACCATATATTTT. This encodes CASTRNGQPSGNTIYF.

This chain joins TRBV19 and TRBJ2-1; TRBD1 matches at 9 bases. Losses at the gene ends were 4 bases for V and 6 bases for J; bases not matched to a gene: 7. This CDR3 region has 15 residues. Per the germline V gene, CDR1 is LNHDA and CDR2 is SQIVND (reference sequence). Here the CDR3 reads CASSNYRGPVNEQFF. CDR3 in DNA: TGTGCCAGTAGTAACTACAGGGGGCCGGTCAATGAGCAGTTCTTC. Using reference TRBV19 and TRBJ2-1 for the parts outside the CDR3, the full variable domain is DGGITQSPKYLFRKEGQNVTLSCEQNLNHDAMYWYRQDPGQGLRLIYYSQIVNDFQKGDIAEGYSVSREKKESFPLTVTSAQKNPTAFYLCASSNYRGPVNEQFFGPGTRLTVL.

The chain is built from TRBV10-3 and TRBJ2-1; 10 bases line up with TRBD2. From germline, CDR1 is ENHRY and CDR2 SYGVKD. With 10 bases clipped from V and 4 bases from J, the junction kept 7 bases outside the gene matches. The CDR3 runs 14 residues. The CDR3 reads CASEREGSYNEQFF. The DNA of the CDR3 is TGTGCCAGCGAGCGGGAGGGCTCTTACAATGAGCAGTTCTTC.

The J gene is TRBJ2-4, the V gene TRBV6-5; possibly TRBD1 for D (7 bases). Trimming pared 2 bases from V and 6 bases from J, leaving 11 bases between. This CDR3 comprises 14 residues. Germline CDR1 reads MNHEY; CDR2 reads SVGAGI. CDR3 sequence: CASSYGQGGNIQYF. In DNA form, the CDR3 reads TGTGCCAGCAGTTACGGCCAGGGGGGAAACATTCAGTACTTC.

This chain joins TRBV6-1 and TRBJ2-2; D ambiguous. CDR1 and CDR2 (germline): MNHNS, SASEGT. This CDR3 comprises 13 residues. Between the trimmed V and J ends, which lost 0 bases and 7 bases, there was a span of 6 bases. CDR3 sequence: CASSEAHDGELFF. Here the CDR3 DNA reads TGTGCCAGCAGTGAAGCCCATGACGGGGAGCTGTTTTTT.

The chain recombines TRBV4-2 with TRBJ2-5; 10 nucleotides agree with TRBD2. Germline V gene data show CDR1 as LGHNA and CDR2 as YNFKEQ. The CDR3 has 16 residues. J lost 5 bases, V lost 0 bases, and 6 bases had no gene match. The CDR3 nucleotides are TGTGCCAGCAGCCAAGAAAGCGGGAGGGCCGGTGAGACCCAGTACTTC. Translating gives CASSQESGRAGETQYF.

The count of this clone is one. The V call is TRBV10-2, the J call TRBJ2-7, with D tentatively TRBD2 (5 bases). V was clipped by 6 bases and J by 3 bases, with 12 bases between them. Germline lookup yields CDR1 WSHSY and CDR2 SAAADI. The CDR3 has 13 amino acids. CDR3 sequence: CASRRDTNYEQYF. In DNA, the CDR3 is TGCGCCAGCAGGAGGGATACGAACTACGAGCAGTACTTC.

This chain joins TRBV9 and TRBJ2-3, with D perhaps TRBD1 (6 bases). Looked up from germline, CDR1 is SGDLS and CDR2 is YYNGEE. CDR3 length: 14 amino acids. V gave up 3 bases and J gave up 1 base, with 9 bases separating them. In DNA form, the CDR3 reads TGTGCCAGCAGCGGCTCAGGGGGCACAGATACGCAGTATTTT. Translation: CASSGSGGTDTQYF.

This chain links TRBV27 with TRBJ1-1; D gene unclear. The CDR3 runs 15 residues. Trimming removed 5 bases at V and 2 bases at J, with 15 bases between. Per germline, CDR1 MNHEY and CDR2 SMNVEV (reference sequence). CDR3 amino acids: CASSRPATRNTEAFF. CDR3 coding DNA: TGTGCCAGCAGTCGTCCCGCGACAAGAAACACTGAAGCTTTCTTT.